This T cell receptor (beta chain) was retrieved from a study of cytomegalovirus exposure and HLA in healthy donors. Study-level results: According to reports, the classifier identified cytomegalovirus status with high specificity and sensitivity. Across donors, presence/absence analyses took sequencing depth to be roughly uniform. Listed as cytomegalovirus-associated were 150 to 200 TCR beta chains.

Trimming took 6 bases from V and 8 from J, leaving 18 bases between them. This CDR3 is 15 amino acids long. A word on this clone: The antigen remains undetermined.

13 Jbeta primers and 60 Vbeta primers were used for the PCR. The repertoire was sequenced with immunoSEQ multiplex PCR; TCRdb's copy has only in-frame clones and lacks some. The top ten clones hold roughly 7.7% of a sample with over 150,000 clones, roughly 77% of them seen once. The TCR originated in a man aged 30 to 39 in good health and CMV-seropositive. Sequences were obtained from PBMCs. V and J are TRBV5-3 and TRBJ1-6; possible D gene TRBD1, 6 bases. TRBV5-3 is annotated as an ORF whose role is uncertain. CDR3 region: CARILRAGEHSPLHF. The CDR3 nucleotides are TGTGCCAGAATCCTCCGGGCAGGGGAGCATTCACCCCTCCACTTT.